The 2 T cell receptor beta chains presented below share a single source sample, sequenced in a study of CD8 T cells in Susac syndrome. Reverse transcription used about 0.45 to 1 ug RNA and random hexamers. MiXCR was run by TCRdb on the immunoSEQ multiplex PCR reads, yielding one entry per CDR3 protein. Of about 22,000 distinct CDR3 sequences listed, 90% to 95% are singletons. Material: CD8+ T cells from PBMCs. These receptors all come from a human donor in good health.

This chain joins TRBV7-2 and TRBJ2-7; perhaps TRBD1 as D (6 bases). V was pared by 1 base and J by 5 bases, with 9 bases between. The CDR3 covers 13 residues. CDR1 is SGHTA, CDR2 FQGNSA, per germline. CDR3 coding DNA: TGTGCCAGCAGCTTAGGACAGGAGCACGAGCAGTACTTC. This encodes CASSLGQEHEQYF.

This sequence joins TRBV6-5 and TRBJ2-2; maybe TRBD1 (5 bases). Germline CDR1 is MNHEY and CDR2 is SVGAGI. The CDR3 consists of 14 residues. The germline V and J ends were trimmed by 5 bases and 6 bases, with 13 bases remaining between them. For the CDR3, the DNA is TGTGCCAGCAGTCCTCAGGGTCAACCCGGGGAGCTGTTTTTT. This sequence encodes CASSPQGQPGELFF.